Reported below is one TCR beta chain. This specimen belongs to a study of CD8 T cells in Susac syndrome. Whole-study context: When blood was drawn, patients with Susac syndrome were on intravenous immunoglobulin alone, on corticosteroids, or therapy-naive.

Reverse transcription of roughly 0.5 to 1 ug RNA was carried out with random hexamers. By means of immunoSEQ multiplex PCR, TCR beta CDR3 spanning 54 Vbeta and 13 Jbeta underwent amplification. Each CDR3 protein is one row after TCRdb ran MiXCR on the immunoSEQ multiplex PCR reads. The sample lists 200,000 to 250,000 distinct CDR3 sequences, roughly 93% occurring once. Purification of the CD8+ and CD4+ T cells relied on negative isolation, and TEMRA cells underwent FACS enrichment. Germline CDR1 reads GTSNPN; CDR2 reads SVGIG (reference sequence). This CDR3 spans 14 amino acids. V shed 1 base and J 6 bases; nucleotides not matched to a gene: 4.

Sequencing was done on a sample of CD4+ T cells from PBMCs. This clonotype originated in a human donor with Susac syndrome. V usage is TRBV30 and J usage is TRBJ2-1; TRBD1 matches 9 bases. The CDR3 loop reads CAWSGDRAGNEQFF. DNA of the CDR3: TGTGCCTGGAGTGGGGACAGGGCGGGCAATGAGCAGTTCTTC. The full variable domain, its missing parts supplied by reference TRBV30 and TRBJ2-1, is SQTIHQWPATLVQPVGSPLSLECTVEGTSNPNLYWYRQAAGRGLQLLFYSVGIGQISSEVPQNLSASRPQDRQFILSSKKLLLSDSGFYLCAWSGDRAGNEQFFGPGTRLTVL.